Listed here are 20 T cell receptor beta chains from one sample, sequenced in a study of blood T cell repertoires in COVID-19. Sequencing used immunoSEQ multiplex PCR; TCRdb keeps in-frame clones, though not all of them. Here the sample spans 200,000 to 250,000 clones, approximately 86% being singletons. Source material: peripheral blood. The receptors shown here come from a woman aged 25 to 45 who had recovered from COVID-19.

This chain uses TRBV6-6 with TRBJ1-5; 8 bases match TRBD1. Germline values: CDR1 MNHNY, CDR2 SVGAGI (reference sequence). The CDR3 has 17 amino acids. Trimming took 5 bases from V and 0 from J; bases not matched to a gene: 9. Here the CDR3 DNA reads TGTGCCAGCAGTCCACCTTCCGGGACAGGTAGCAATCAGCCCCAGCATTTT. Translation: CASSPPSGTGSNQPQHF.

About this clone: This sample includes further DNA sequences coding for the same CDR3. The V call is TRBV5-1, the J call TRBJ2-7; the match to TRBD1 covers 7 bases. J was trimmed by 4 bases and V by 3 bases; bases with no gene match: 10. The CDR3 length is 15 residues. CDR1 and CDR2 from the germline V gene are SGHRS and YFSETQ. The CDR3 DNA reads TGCGCCAGCAGCTCCCGACAGGGCCTGAGATACGAGCAGTACTTC. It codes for CASSSRQGLRYEQYF.

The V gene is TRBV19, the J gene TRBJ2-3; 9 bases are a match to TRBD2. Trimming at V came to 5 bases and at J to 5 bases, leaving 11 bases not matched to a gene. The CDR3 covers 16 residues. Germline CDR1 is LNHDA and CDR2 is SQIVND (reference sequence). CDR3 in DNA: TGTGCCAGTAGTTGGGTTAGCGGGGGACCAGGAGATACGCAGTATTTT. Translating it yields CASSWVSGGPGDTQYF.

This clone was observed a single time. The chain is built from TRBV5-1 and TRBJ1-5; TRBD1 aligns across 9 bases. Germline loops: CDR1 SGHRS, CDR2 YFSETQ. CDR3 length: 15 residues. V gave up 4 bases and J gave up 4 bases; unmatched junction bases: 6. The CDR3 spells CASSPGQGENQPQHF. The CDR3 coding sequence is TGCGCCAGCAGCCCGGGACAGGGAGAGAATCAGCCCCAGCATTTT.

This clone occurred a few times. The DNA of the CDR3 is TGTGCCAGCAGTTATGAGGCAGGGGTTGGCTACACCTTC. This codes for CASSYEAGVGYTF. The V and J genes are TRBV6-1 and TRBJ1-2, with TRBD1 as a possible D gene (6 bases). This CDR3 has 13 amino acids. The ends were cut back, 5 bases at V and 7 bases at J, with 14 bases in the middle. Germline V gene data show CDR1 as MNHNS and CDR2 as SASEGT.

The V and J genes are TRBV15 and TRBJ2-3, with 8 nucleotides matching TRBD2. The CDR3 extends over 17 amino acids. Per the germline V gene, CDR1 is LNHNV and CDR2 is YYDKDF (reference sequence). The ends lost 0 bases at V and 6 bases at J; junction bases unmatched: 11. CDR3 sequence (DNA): TGTGCCACCAGCAGAGATCCCACGGGGGGGCCTAAGGATACGCAGTATTTT. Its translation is CATSRDPTGGPKDTQYF.

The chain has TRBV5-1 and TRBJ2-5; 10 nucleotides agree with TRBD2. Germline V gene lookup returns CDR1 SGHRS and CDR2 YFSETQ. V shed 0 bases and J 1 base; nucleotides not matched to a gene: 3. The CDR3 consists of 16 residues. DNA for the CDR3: TGCGCCAGCAGCTTGGTACTAGCGGGGTTCCAAGAGACCCAGTACTTC. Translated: CASSLVLAGFQETQYF.

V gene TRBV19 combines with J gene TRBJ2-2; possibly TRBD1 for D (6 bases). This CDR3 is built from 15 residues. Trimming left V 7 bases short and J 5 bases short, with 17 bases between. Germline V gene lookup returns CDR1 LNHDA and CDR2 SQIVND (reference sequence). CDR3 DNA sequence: TGTGCCAGTACGGACAGCCGCAGAGTGACCGGGGAGCTGTTTTTT. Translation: CASTDSRRVTGELFF.

The CDR3 nucleotides are TGTGCCAGCAGCCCCAGGGCGGCAGGAACTGAAGCTTTCTTT. Its protein product is CASSPRAAGTEAFF. The chain recombines TRBV2 with TRBJ1-1; TRBD1 might be the D (5 bases). V lost 6 bases and J lost 5, with 16 bases in between. Germline V lookup: CDR1 SNHLY, CDR2 FYNNEI. The length of the CDR3 is 14 residues. The full variable domain, rest sourced from reference TRBV2 and TRBJ1-1, is EPEVTQTPSHQVTQMGQEVILRCVPISNHLYFYWYRQILGQKVEFLVSFYNNEISEKSEIFDDQFSVERPDGSNFTLKIRSTKLEDSAMYFCASSPRAAGTEAFFGQGTRLTVV.

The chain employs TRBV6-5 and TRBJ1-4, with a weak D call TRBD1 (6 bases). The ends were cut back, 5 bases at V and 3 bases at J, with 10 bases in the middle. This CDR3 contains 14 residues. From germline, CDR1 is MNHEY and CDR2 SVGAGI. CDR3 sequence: CASSTGSANEKLFF. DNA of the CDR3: TGTGCCAGCAGTACAGGGAGTGCTAATGAAAAACTGTTTTTT.

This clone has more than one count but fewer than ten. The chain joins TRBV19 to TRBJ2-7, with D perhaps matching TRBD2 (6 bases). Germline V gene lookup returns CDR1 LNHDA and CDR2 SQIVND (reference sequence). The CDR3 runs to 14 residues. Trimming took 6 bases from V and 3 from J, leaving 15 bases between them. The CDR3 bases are TGTGCCAGTAGCATTCGGGAGCCCTTCTACGAGCAGTACTTC. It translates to CASSIREPFYEQYF.

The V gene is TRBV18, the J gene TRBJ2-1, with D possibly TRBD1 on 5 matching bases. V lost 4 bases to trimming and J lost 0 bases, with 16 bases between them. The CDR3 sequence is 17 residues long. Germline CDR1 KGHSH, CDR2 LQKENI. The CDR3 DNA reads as TGTGCCAGCTCACTACTACTCGCTAGGGGCTCCTACAATGAGCAGTTCTTC. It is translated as CASSLLLARGSYNEQFF.

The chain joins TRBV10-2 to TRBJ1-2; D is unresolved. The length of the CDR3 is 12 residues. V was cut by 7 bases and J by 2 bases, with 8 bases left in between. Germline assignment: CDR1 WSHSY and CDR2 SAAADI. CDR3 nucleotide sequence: TGCGCCAGCACGGGGAGAAACTATGGCTACACCTTC. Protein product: CASTGRNYGYTF.

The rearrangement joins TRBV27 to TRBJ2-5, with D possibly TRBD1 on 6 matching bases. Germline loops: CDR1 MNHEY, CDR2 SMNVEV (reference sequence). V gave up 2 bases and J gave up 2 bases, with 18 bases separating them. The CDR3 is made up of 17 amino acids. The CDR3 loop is CASSLGSRGHLQETQYF. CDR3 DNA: TGTGCCAGCAGTTTAGGTTCGAGGGGACACCTACAAGAGACCCAGTACTTC.

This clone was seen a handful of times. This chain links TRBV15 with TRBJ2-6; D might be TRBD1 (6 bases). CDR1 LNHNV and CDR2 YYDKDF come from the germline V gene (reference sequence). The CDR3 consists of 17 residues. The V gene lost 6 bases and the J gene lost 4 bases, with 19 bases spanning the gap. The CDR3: CATSTGSGLSGANVLTF. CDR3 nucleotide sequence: TGTGCCACCAGTACAGGGTCTGGTCTCTCCGGGGCCAACGTCCTGACTTTC.

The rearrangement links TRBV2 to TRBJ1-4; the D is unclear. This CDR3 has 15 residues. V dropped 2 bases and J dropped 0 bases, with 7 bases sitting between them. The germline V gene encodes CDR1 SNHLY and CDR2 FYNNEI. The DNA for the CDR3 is TGTGCCAGCAGTGAAACTGTAGCAACTAATGAAAAACTGTTTTTT. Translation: CASSETVATNEKLFF. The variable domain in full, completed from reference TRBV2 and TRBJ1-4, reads EPEVTQTPSHQVTQMGQEVILRCVPISNHLYFYWYRQILGQKVEFLVSFYNNEISEKSEIFDDQFSVERPDGSNFTLKIRSTKLEDSAMYFCASSETVATNEKLFFGSGTQLSVL.

CDR3 sequence: CASSQAPGWTEAFF. In DNA form, the CDR3 reads TGTGCCAGCAGCCAAGCTCCAGGGTGGACTGAAGCTTTCTTT. This chain connects TRBV14 to TRBJ1-1, with a tentative D call TRBD1 (5 bases). The length of the CDR3 is 14 residues. Trimming cost V 1 base and J 5 bases, with 11 bases left between them. CDR1 is SGHDN and CDR2 is FVKESK in the germline V gene. Full variable domain (outside the CDR3, taken from reference TRBV14 and TRBJ1-1): EAGVTQFPSHSVIEKGQTVTLRCDPISGHDNLYWYRRVMGKEIKFLLHFVKESKQDESGMPNNRFLAERTGGTYSTLKVQPAELEDSGVYFCASSQAPGWTEAFFGQGTRLTVV.

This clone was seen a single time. The CDR3 is CASSQGGEVKNIQYF. The DNA for the CDR3 is TGCGCCAGCAGCCAAGGGGGGGAGGTCAAAAACATTCAGTACTTC. The chain links TRBV4-3 to TRBJ2-4, with D tentatively TRBD2 (6 bases). Germline CDR1 reads LGHNA; CDR2 reads YSLEER. Between the trimmed V and J ends, which lost 1 base and 3 bases, there was a span of 10 bases. The CDR3 consists of 15 residues.

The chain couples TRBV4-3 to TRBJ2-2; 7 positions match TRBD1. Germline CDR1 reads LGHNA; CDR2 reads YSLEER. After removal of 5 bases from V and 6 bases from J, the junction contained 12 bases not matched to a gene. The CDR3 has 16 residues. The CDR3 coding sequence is TGCGCCAGCAGCAAAACCGGGACAGTTTTTGCCGGGGAGCTGTTTTTT. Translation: CASSKTGTVFAGELFF.

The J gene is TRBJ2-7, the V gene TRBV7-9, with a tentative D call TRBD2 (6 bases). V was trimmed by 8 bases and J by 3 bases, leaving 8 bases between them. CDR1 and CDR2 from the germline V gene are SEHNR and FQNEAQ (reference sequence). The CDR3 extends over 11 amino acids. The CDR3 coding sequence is TGTGCCAGCGGGGGAGGCTACGAGCAGTACTTC. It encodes CASGGGYEQYF.